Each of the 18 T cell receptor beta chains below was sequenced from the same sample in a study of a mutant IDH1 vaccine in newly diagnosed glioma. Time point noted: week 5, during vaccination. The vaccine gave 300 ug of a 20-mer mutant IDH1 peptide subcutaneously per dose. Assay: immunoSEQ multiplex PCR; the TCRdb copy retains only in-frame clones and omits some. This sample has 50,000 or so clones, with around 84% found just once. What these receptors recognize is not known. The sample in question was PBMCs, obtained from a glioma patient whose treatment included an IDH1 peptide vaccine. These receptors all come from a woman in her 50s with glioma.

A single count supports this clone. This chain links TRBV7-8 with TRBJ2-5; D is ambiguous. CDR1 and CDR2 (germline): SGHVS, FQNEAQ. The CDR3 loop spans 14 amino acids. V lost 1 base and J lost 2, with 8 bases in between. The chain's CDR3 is CASSLVTVQETQYF. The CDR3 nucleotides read TGTGCCAGCAGCTTAGTGACGGTTCAAGAGACCCAGTACTTC. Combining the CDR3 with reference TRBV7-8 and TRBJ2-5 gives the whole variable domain GAGVSQSPRYKVAKRGQDVALRCDPISGHVSLFWYQQALGQGPEFLTYFQNEAQLDKSGLPSDRFFAERPEGSVSTLKIQRTQQEDSAVYLCASSLVTVQETQYFGPGTRLLVL.

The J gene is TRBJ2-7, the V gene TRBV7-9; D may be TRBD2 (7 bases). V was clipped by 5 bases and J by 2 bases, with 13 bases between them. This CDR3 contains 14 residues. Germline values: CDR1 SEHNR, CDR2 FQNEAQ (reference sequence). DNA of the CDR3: TGTGCCAGCAGCCGCGGGGAGGGGGCCTACGAGCAGTACTTC. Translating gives CASSRGEGAYEQYF.

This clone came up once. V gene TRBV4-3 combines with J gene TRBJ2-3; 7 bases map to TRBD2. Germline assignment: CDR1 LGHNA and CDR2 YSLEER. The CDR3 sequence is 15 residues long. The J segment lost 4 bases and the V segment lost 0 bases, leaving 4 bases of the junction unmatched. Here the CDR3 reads CASSQDKSGADTQYF. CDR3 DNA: TGCGCCAGCAGCCAAGATAAAAGCGGGGCAGATACGCAGTATTTT.

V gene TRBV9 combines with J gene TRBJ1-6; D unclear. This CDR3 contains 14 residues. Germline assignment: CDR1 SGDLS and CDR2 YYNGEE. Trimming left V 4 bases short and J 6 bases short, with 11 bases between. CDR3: CASSPRTSNSPLHF. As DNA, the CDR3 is TGTGCCAGCAGCCCACGAACGAGTAATTCACCCCTCCACTTT. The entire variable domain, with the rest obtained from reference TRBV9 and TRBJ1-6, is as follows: DSGVTQTPKHLITATGQRVTLRCSPRSGDLSVYWYQQSLDQGLQFLIQYYNGEERAKGNILERFSAQQFPDLHSELNLSSLELGDSALYFCASSPRTSNSPLHFGNGTRLTVT.

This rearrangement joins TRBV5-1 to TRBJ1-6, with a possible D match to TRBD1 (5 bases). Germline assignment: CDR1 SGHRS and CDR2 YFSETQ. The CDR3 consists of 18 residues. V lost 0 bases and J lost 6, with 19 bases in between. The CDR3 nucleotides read TGCGCCAGCAGCTTGGGCTTAGGACCCAGTCAGGGTAATTCACCCCTCCACTTT. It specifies CASSLGLGPSQGNSPLHF. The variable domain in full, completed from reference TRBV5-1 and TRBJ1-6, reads KAGVTQTPRYLIKTRGQQVTLSCSPISGHRSVSWYQQTPGQGLQFLFEYFSETQRNKGNFPGRFSGRQFSNSRSEMNVSTLELGDSALYLCASSLGLGPSQGNSPLHFGNGTRLTVT.

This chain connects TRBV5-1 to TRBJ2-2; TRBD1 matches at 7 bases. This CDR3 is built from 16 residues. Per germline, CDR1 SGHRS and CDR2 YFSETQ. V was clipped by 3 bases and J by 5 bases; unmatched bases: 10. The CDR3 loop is CASSSGTVKGTGELFF. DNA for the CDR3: TGCGCCAGCAGCTCGGGGACAGTTAAGGGGACCGGGGAGCTGTTTTTT.

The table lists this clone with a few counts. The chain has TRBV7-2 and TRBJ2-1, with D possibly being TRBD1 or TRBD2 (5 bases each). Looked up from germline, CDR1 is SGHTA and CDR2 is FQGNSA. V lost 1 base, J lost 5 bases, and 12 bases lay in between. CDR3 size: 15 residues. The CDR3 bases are TGTGCCAGCAGCTTAGATCGGGGCCCCCACAATGAGCAGTTCTTC. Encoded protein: CASSLDRGPHNEQFF.

Written as DNA, the CDR3 is TGTGCCAGCACCCGGACTAGCGGGGGGCTCAGGGCCGAGCAGTACTTC. As protein: CASTRTSGGLRAEQYF. V is TRBV4-2 and J is TRBJ2-7; 14 bases agree with TRBD2. The CDR3 has 16 residues. Germline lookup yields CDR1 LGHNA and CDR2 YNFKEQ. J lost 6 bases, V lost 7 bases, and 11 bases had no gene match.

The CDR3 sequence: CASGMSPNQPQHF. CDR3 DNA: TGTGCCAGCGGAATGAGTCCGAATCAGCCCCAGCATTTT. The V gene is TRBV6-5, the J gene TRBJ1-5; no definite D call. The CDR3 length is 13 residues. V was cut by 8 bases and J by 4 bases, with 12 bases left in between. CDR1 is MNHEY and CDR2 is SVGAGI in the germline V gene.

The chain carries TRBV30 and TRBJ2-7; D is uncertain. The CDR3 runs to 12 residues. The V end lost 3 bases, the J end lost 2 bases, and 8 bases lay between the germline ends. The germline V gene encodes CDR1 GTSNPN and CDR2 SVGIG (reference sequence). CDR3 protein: CAWSIQPYEQYF. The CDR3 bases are TGTGCCTGGAGCATACAGCCCTACGAGCAGTACTTC.

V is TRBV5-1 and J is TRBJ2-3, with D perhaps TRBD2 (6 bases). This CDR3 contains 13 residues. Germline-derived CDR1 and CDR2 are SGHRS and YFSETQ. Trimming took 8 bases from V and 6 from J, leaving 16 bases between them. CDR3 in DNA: TGCGCCAGTGCGGGACGCCGGGGGGATACGCAGTATTTT. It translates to CASAGRRGDTQYF.

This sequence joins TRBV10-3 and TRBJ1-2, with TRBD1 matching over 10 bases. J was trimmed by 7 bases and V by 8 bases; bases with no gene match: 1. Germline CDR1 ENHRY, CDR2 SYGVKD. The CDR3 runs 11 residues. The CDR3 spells CAIGQGGGYTF. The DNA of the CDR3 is TGTGCCATCGGACAGGGGGGTGGCTACACCTTC.

The CDR3 is CASSPGQGLGVHEQFF. The CDR3 DNA is TGTGCCAGCAGCCCCGGACAGGGTTTAGGAGTTCATGAGCAGTTCTTC. The chain employs TRBV7-2 and TRBJ2-1; TRBD1 agrees at 8 bases. With V trimmed by 5 bases and J by 8 bases, 14 bases remained unmatched. This CDR3 spans 16 amino acids. Germline values: CDR1 SGHTA, CDR2 FQGNSA.

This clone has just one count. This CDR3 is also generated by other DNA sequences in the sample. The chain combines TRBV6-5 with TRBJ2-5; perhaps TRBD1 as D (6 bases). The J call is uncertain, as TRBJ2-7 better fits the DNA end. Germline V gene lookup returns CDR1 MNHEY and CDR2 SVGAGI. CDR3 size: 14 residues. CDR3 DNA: TGTGCCAGCAGTTTACAGGGTACCTCCTACGAGCAGTACTTC. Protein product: CASSLQGTSYEQYF.

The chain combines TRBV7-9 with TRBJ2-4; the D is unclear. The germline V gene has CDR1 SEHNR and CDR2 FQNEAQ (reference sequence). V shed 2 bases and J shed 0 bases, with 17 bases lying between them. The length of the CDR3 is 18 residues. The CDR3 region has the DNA TGTGCCAGCAGCTTAATTAATAGCCCTGGTCAAGCCAAAAACATTCAGTACTTC. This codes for CASSLINSPGQAKNIQYF.

The CDR3 loop reads CASSDRPGGEKLFF. CDR3 nucleotide sequence: TGTGCCAGCAGCGACCGCCCGGGGGGCGAAAAACTGTTTTTT. The V gene is TRBV7-2, the J gene TRBJ1-4; D may be TRBD1 (6 bases). The V and J ends lost 5 bases and 8 bases respectively, with 15 bases between them. CDR3 length: 14 residues. Germline assignment: CDR1 SGHTA and CDR2 FQGNSA.

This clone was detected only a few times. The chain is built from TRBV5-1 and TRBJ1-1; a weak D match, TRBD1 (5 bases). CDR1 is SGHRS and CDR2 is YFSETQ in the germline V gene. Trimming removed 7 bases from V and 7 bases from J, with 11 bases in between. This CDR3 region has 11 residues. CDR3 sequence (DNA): TGCGCCAGCCGCGGGGGGGTTGAAGCTTTCTTT. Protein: CASRGGVEAFF. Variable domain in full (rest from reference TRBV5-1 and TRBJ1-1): KAGVTQTPRYLIKTRGQQVTLSCSPISGHRSVSWYQQTPGQGLQFLFEYFSETQRNKGNFPGRFSGRQFSNSRSEMNVSTLELGDSALYLCASRGGVEAFFGQGTRLTVV.

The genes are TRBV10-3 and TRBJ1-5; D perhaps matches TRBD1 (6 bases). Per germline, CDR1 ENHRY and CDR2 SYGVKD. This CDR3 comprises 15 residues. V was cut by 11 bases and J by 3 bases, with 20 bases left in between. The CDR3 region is CASSLRGGDNQPQHF. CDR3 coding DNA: TGTGCCTCCTCACTTCGAGGGGGGGACAATCAGCCCCAGCATTTT.